Presented here are 26 T cell receptor beta chains from one specimen sequenced in a study of spatial heterogeneity in lung cancer. One entry per CDR3 protein results from TCRdb running MiXCR on the 5' RACE reads. The table records about 61,000 distinct CDR3 sequences, about 6.6% of them present only once. Noted time point: sample taken at primary tumor resection. The material was PBMCs, obtained at surgery. Every receptor here comes from a female donor with early-stage non-small cell lung cancer.

The rearrangement uses TRBV7-7 and TRBJ2-2, with 7 bases matching TRBD2. V trimming: 1 base; J trimming: 5 bases; junction bases outside the gene matches: 7. Germline V gene lookup returns CDR1 SSHAT and CDR2 FNYEAQ (reference sequence). The CDR3 covers 16 residues. CDR3: CASSLVGGSSTGELFF. Here the CDR3 DNA reads TGTGCCAGCAGCTTAGTCGGCGGGAGTTCGACCGGGGAGCTGTTTTTT. The full variable domain, rest sourced from reference TRBV7-7 and TRBJ2-2, is GAGVSQSPRYKVTKRGQDVTLRCDPISSHATLYWYQQALGQGPEFLTYFNYEAQPDKSGLPSDRFSAERPEGSISTLTIQRTEQRDSAMYRCASSLVGGSSTGELFFGEGSRLTVL.

This clonotype was counted many times. This chain joins TRBV20-1 and TRBJ1-2; D gene ambiguous. Trimming shortened V by 0 bases and J by 4 bases, and 15 bases separated the two germline ends. CDR3 length: 15 amino acids. From germline, CDR1 is DFQATT and CDR2 SNEGSKA (reference sequence). CDR3 residues: CSAREAGVSFYGYTF. The CDR3, as DNA: TGCAGTGCTAGAGAAGCTGGGGTCTCCTTCTATGGCTACACCTTC.

Concerning this clonotype itself: A much larger clone differs by one base, so this may be a read error. The chain carries TRBV5-6 and TRBJ1-2; TRBD1 is a possible D gene (5 bases). CDR3 length equals 13 residues. Germline values: CDR1 SGHDT, CDR2 YYEEEE. CDR3 in amino acids: CTSSPGSLYGYTF. DNA of the CDR3: TGTACCAGCAGTCCAGGGTCCTTATATGGCTACACCTTC.

The chain links TRBV6-5 to TRBJ1-1, with D perhaps matching TRBD1 (5 bases). CDR3 size: 14 residues. Germline CDR1 is MNHEY and CDR2 is SVGAGI. V was pared by 8 bases and J by 5 bases, with 18 bases between. DNA for the CDR3: TGTGCCAGCGGACCGGGGCTCGGGATAACTGAAGCTTTCTTT. Protein sequence: CASGPGLGITEAFF.

This clonotype showed up many times. The chain carries TRBV20-1 and TRBJ2-3, with 8 bases that match TRBD2. CDR3 size: 13 residues. V was pared by 3 bases and J by 1 base, with 0 bases of the junction left unmatched. Looked up from germline, CDR1 is DFQATT and CDR2 is SNEGSKA (reference sequence). CDR3 residues: CSASGGGTDTQYF. Written as DNA, the CDR3 is TGCAGTGCTAGCGGGGGGGGCACAGATACGCAGTATTTT.

This clonotype was detected ten times or more. V and J are TRBV5-1 and TRBJ2-3; 12 bases fit TRBD2. CDR1 and CDR2 (germline): SGHRS, YFSETQ. Trimming removed 6 bases from V and 3 bases from J; junction bases left unmatched: 2. This CDR3 contains 14 residues. The CDR3 bases are TGCGCCAGCACCGGGACTAGCGGGACAGATACGCAGTATTTT. Translating gives CASTGTSGTDTQYF.

The DNA for the CDR3 is TGTGCCGTCCTGGACAGGGGGCCGGACACCGGGGAGCTGTTTTTT. Its protein is CAVLDRGPDTGELFF. The chain is built from TRBV6-6 and TRBJ2-2; 11 nucleotides match TRBD1. Germline CDR1 reads MNHNY; CDR2 reads SVGAGI (reference sequence). The CDR3 has 15 amino acids. Trimming cost V 11 bases and J 3 bases; bases outside gene matches: 8.

A few counts support this clonotype. The rearrangement joins TRBV19 to TRBJ2-7, with D possibly TRBD1 on 5 matching bases. V was clipped by 5 bases and J by 2 bases, with 13 bases between them. The CDR3 covers 14 residues. CDR1 and CDR2 (germline): LNHDA, SQIVND (reference sequence). The CDR3 sequence: CASSGRGATYEQYF. In nucleotides, the CDR3 is TGTGCCAGTAGTGGCCGTGGGGCCACCTACGAGCAGTACTTC. Filled out from reference TRBV19 and TRBJ2-7, the complete variable domain reads DGGITQSPKYLFRKEGQNVTLSCEQNLNHDAMYWYRQDPGQGLRLIYYSQIVNDFQKGDIAEGYSVSREKKESFPLTVTSAQKNPTAFYLCASSGRGATYEQYFGPGTRLTVT.

This clonotype was counted ten times or more. CDR3 amino acids: CASSVLGTNTGELFF. For the CDR3, the DNA is TGTGCCAGCAGCGTACTCGGAACGAACACCGGGGAGCTGTTTTTT. The J gene is TRBJ2-2, the V gene TRBV9, with no clear D. Trimming took 1 base from V and 0 from J, leaving 7 bases between them. This CDR3 has 15 residues. Germline V gene sequence: CDR1 SGDLS, CDR2 YYNGEE.

The rearrangement joins TRBV11-2 to TRBJ2-7, with unresolved D. Germline CDR1 SGHAT, CDR2 FQNNGV. The CDR3 consists of 13 residues. Trimming left V 0 bases short and J 2 bases short, with 5 bases between. The DNA for the CDR3 is TGTGCCAGCAGCTTAGATAGAACCTACGAGCAGTACGTC. This gives the protein CASSLDRTYEQYV.

The chain is built from TRBV28 and TRBJ1-3, with D maybe TRBD1 (5 bases). This CDR3 has 16 residues. Germline V gene lookup returns CDR1 MDHEN and CDR2 SYDVKM. V dropped 0 bases and J dropped 0 bases, with 9 bases sitting between them. The CDR3 nucleotides read TGTGCCAGCAGTTTATGGGACACCCTCTCTGGAAACACCATATATTTT. Encoded protein: CASSLWDTLSGNTIYF.

The sample holds many counts of this clonotype. The rearrangement joins TRBV12-3 or TRBV12-4 to TRBJ2-5; TRBD1 might be the D (6 bases). The CDR3 runs 11 residues. Between the trimmed V and J ends, which lost 5 bases and 6 bases, there was a span of 7 bases. CDR3 nucleotide sequence: TGTGCCAGCAGTCAGGGGAAGACCCAGTACTTC. As protein: CASSQGKTQYF.

This clonotype was picked up a small number of times. The chain recombines TRBV2 with TRBJ2-2; 10 nucleotides line up with TRBD2. Germline V lookup: CDR1 SNHLY, CDR2 FYNNEI. Germline trimming cut 1 base from V and 2 bases from J; bases unmatched to any gene: 4. The CDR3 has 17 amino acids. The CDR3 here is CASSEGVAGGNTGELFF. DNA of the CDR3: TGTGCCAGCAGTGAAGGGGTAGCGGGAGGTAACACCGGGGAGCTGTTTTTT.

This clonotype showed up many times. The germline gene is not matched at one end of the junction; a read error may be the cause. V usage is TRBV7-7 and J usage is TRBJ2-2, with TRBD2 identical over 8 bases. The CDR3 spans 16 residues. Germline V CDR1 and CDR2: SSHAT, FNYEAQ (reference sequence). The CDR3, as DNA: TGTGCTAGCAGCTCCCTTAGCGGGGAAAACACCGGGGAGCTGTTTTTT. It specifies CASSSLSGENTGELFF.

This clonotype was detected ten times or more. V is TRBV29-1 and J is TRBJ2-3, with D perhaps TRBD2 (5 bases). Trimming stripped 3 bases from V and 5 bases from J, with 12 bases between. Germline V gene lookup returns CDR1 SQVTM and CDR2 ANQGSEA. CDR3 length: 13 amino acids. The CDR3 loop reads CSVEDLAGDTQYF. The CDR3 nucleotides read TGCAGCGTTGAGGACCTAGCCGGAGATACGCAGTATTTT.

This clonotype was detected only a few times. The chain is built from TRBV10-3 and TRBJ2-3; TRBD1 aligns across 7 bases. The CDR3 covers 15 residues. After removal of 6 bases from V and 2 bases from J, the junction contained 8 bases not matched to a gene. Germline CDR1 reads ENHRY; CDR2 reads SYGVKD. This CDR3 is CAIRPGTALTDTQYF. The DNA of the CDR3 is TGTGCCATCAGGCCCGGGACAGCCCTCACAGATACGCAGTATTTT.

This clonotype was found many times. The chain couples TRBV5-1 to TRBJ1-6; TRBD1 matches 9 bases. The trim removed 4 bases at V and 9 bases at J, leaving 8 bases unmatched. The germline V gene has CDR1 SGHRS and CDR2 YFSETQ. The CDR3 totals 15 residues. The CDR3 bases are TGCGCCAGCAGCGTTGGGGGACAGGGAAGTTCACCCCTCCACTTT. This codes for CASSVGGQGSSPLHF. Combining the CDR3 with reference TRBV5-1 and TRBJ1-6 gives the whole variable domain KAGVTQTPRYLIKTRGQQVTLSCSPISGHRSVSWYQQTPGQGLQFLFEYFSETQRNKGNFPGRFSGRQFSNSRSEMNVSTLELGDSALYLCASSVGGQGSSPLHFGNGTRLTVT.

V gene TRBV6-6 combines with J gene TRBJ1-5, with D maybe TRBD1 (5 bases). In germline, CDR1 is MNHNY, CDR2 SVGAGI (reference sequence). The V end lost 6 bases, the J end lost 0 bases, and 12 bases lay between the germline ends. The CDR3 runs 15 residues. Written as DNA, the CDR3 is TGTGCCAGCAGCCCCGGCAGGGCTAGCAATCAGCCCCAGCATTTT. This encodes CASSPGRASNQPQHF.

The chain is built from TRBV12-3 or TRBV12-4 and TRBJ2-7; possibly TRBD1 for D (6 bases). The CDR3 spans 14 residues. The V end was cut by 3 bases, the J end by 5 bases, with 14 bases between. CDR3 region: CASSLAGAINEQYF. The DNA of the CDR3 is TGTGCCAGCAGTTTGGCAGGGGCTATAAACGAGCAGTACTTC.

This clonotype was observed a few times. The chain has TRBV27 and TRBJ2-5; D ambiguous. Germline V gene sequence: CDR1 MNHEY, CDR2 SMNVEV (reference sequence). The CDR3 consists of 13 residues. With 4 bases removed from V and 7 bases from J, the gap between germline ends came to 13 bases. CDR3 region: CASSSGTRGTQYF. In DNA form, the CDR3 reads TGTGCCAGCAGTTCGGGCACACGCGGGACCCAGTACTTC.

This clonotype appeared many times. The rearrangement joins TRBV7-9 to TRBJ2-4; D unclear. V was cut by 1 base and J by 8 bases, with 12 bases left in between. The CDR3 has 14 residues. The germline CDR1 and CDR2 sequences are SEHNR and FQNEAQ (reference sequence). CDR3 in DNA: TGTGCCAGCAGCTTAGGTGGCCGTGGCTACATTCAGTACTTC. Its translation: CASSLGGRGYIQYF.

This clonotype has ten or more counts. The V call is TRBV27, the J call TRBJ1-2; possible D gene TRBD1, 6 bases. V was shortened by 5 bases and J by 4 bases, with 11 bases between the two germline ends. CDR1 is MNHEY and CDR2 is SMNVEV in the germline V gene (reference sequence). The length of the CDR3 is 13 residues. The CDR3 loop reads CASSQEGVYGYTF. The CDR3 region has the DNA TGTGCCAGCAGTCAAGAGGGGGTCTATGGCTACACCTTC.

The table lists this clonotype with many counts. This sequence joins TRBV20-1 and TRBJ1-1, with a tentative D call TRBD1 (5 bases). This CDR3 has 15 amino acids. The ends were cut back, 2 bases at V and 6 bases at J, with 19 bases in the middle. Germline V CDR1 and CDR2: DFQATT, SNEGSKA (reference sequence). The CDR3 is CSARRGGAEKSEAFF. The CDR3 region has the DNA TGCAGTGCTAGACGGGGCGGGGCCGAAAAATCTGAAGCTTTCTTT.

This clonotype has at least ten counts. The CDR3 loop reads CSVPDRVESGELFF. Written as DNA, the CDR3 is TGCAGCGTGCCGGACAGGGTGGAATCCGGGGAGCTGTTTTTT. This chain connects TRBV29-1 to TRBJ2-2; 8 positions agree with TRBD1. The CDR3 runs 14 residues. Per germline, CDR1 SQVTM and CDR2 ANQGSEA. V gave up 6 bases and J gave up 6 bases; unmatched junction bases: 9.

Worth noting for this clonotype: At one end, the junction sequence differs from germline, possibly due to a read error. The chain links TRBV4-2 to TRBJ1-1; D may be TRBD1 (5 bases). The CDR3 runs to 15 residues. The germline CDR1 and CDR2 sequences are LGHNA and YNFKEQ. The CDR3 nucleotides read TGTGCCAGCAGCCAATGGGACGGTTTGAACACTGCAGCTTTCTTT. Its protein product is CASSQWDGLNTAAFF.

Ten or more counts support this clonotype. The rearrangement uses TRBV6-1 and TRBJ2-5; TRBD2 aligns across 7 bases. The CDR3 totals 15 residues. V lost 6 bases to trimming and J lost 1 base; unmatched junction nucleotides: 8. CDR1 MNHNS and CDR2 SASEGT come from the germline V gene. This CDR3 is CASSPAGIPQETQYF. The CDR3 bases are TGTGCCAGCAGCCCAGCGGGAATCCCCCAAGAGACCCAGTACTTC.